The clone carrying this TCR beta chain showed up many times. What it recognizes is unknown. The data originate from a study of T cells in Graves' hyperthyroidism and ophthalmopathy. Overall study: Before treatment of any kind, peripheral blood was taken at initial diagnosis.

RNA transcripts served as the template for amplifying TCR beta CDR3 regions. The HTBI primer set was used in a first-round RT-PCR of the TCR CDR3. TCRdb used MiXCR to reprocess the multiplex PCR reads, holding one entry per CDR3 protein. The table includes under 350,000 distinct CDR3 sequences, about 21% detected once. The CDR3 contains 14 residues. V gave up 6 bases and J gave up 4 bases; unmatched junction bases: 3. Overall study results and limits: Onset of ophthalmopathy came a median approximately 6.8 months after the model predicted it.

The chain recombines TRBV12-3 or TRBV12-4 with TRBJ2-1, with TRBD2 matching over 10 bases. The TCR sequence derives from a woman aged 45-59 years with Graves' hyperthyroidism. Material: blood. Here the CDR3 DNA reads TGTGCCAGCAGGGTGACTAGCGGGTACAATGAGCAGTTCTTC. The encoded protein is CASRVTSGYNEQFF.